A selection of T cell receptor beta chains follows, all from one sample in a study of cytomegalovirus exposure and HLA in healthy donors. Some clones are missing from TCRdb's copy, which holds only in-frame ones; the method was immunoSEQ multiplex PCR. The table has 95,000 to 110,000 clones, roughly 70% seen once. Source material: PBMCs. These receptors all stem from a woman in her forties or fifties in good health and CMV-seronegative. Both conserved end residues are part of each CDR3. D genes are given only for firm matches. A clone size is listed for some rows: how often the clone was seen (once, few, many), or a class if it is expanded.

size	D	J	V	CDR3	DNA
.	.	TRBJ2-3	TRBV25-1	CASSESHFTDTQYF	TGTGCCAGCAGTGAATCTCACTTCACAGATACGCAGTATTTT
.	.	TRBJ1-3	TRBV13	CASSLGERHGNTIYF	TGTGCCAGCAGCTTAGGCGAGCGGCATGGAAACACCATATATTTT
.	.	TRBJ1-1	TRBV28	CASSPLSGVNTEAFF	TGTGCCAGCAGTCCCTTATCCGGGGTGAACACTGAAGCTTTCTTT
.	.	TRBJ2-1	TRBV7-9	CASSEPRIQYNEQFF	TGTGCCAGCAGCGAGCCGAGAATCCAATACAATGAGCAGTTCTTC
.	TRBD2	TRBJ2-1	TRBV6-6	CASSPAASGNEQFF	TGTGCCAGCAGCCCTGCGGCTAGCGGCAATGAGCAGTTCTTC
.	TRBD1	TRBJ1-5	TRBV9	CASSPGTDYQPQHF	TGTGCCAGCAGCCCGGGGACAGATTATCAGCCCCAGCATTTT
.	.	TRBJ1-6	TRBV30	CAWSTQGESPLHF	TGTGCCTGGAGTACGCAGGGCGAATCACCCCTCCACTTT
few	.	TRBJ1-2	TRBV4-2	CASSQETLGANYGYTF	TGTGCCAGCAGCCAAGAGACCCTTGGGGCCAACTATGGCTACACCTTC
once	.	TRBJ2-1	TRBV4-1	CASSQDSILGGSNEQFF	TGCGCCAGCAGCCAAGATTCAATATTAGGGGGTAGCAATGAGCAGTTCTTC
.	TRBD1	TRBJ1-5	TRBV19	CASTPSRDRGVQPQHF	TGTGCCAGTACCCCGAGTCGGGACAGGGGGGTTCAGCCCCAGCATTTT
.	TRBD2	TRBJ2-2	TRBV2	CASNKGLAATNTGELFF	TGTGCCAGCAATAAGGGACTAGCGGCTACGAACACCGGGGAGCTGTTTTTT
.	TRBD1	TRBJ2-7	TRBV11-2	CASSLAGQGYEQYF	TGTGCCAGCAGCTTAGCGGGACAGGGCTACGAGCAGTACTTC
.	.	TRBJ2-5	TRBV7-9	CASRGVQETQYF	TGTGCCAGCAGAGGGGTTCAAGAGACCCAGTACTTC